This T cell receptor (beta chain) was recovered during a study of cytomegalovirus exposure and HLA in healthy donors. Across the whole study: An analysis done earlier identified about 120 million unique TCR beta sequences from about 179 million T cells. Study-level points and caveats: Later work found that TCR association rates differed between HLA loci; DRB1 had the most and HLA-C the fewest. A list of 150 to 200 TCR beta chains associated with cytomegalovirus was given.

With 60 Vbeta and 13 Jbeta primers, the PCR was carried out. Only in-frame clones appear in the TCRdb table, and some are missing; sequencing was by immunoSEQ multiplex PCR. Counted here are over 250,000 clones, approximately 90% occurring once; the ten biggest clones make up approximately 4.3%. About this clone: As yet, its antigen is unknown.

The CDR3 extends over 14 amino acids. V was clipped by 0 bases and J by 5 bases, with 8 bases between them. The germline gives CDR1 MNHEY, CDR2 SVGAGI. Input material: PBMCs. The chain uses TRBV6-5 and TRBJ2-1; D gene ambiguous. This clonotype was obtained from a middle-aged man in good health and CMV-seropositive. The CDR3 region has the DNA TGTGCCAGCAGTTACTCACGGTTTAACAATGAGCAGTTCTTC. Translation: CASSYSRFNNEQFF.